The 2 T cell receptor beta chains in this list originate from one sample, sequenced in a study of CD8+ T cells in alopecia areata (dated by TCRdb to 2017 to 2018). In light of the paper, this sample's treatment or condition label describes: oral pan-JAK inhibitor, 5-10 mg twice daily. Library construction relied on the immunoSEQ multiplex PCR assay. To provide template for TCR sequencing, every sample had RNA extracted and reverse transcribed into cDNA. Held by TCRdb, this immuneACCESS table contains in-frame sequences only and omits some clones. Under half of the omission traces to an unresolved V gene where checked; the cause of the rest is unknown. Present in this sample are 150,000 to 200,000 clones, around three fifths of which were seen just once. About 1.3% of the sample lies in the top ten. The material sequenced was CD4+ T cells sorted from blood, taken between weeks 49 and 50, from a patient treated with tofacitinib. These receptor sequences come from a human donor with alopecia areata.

CDR3 in DNA: TGTGCCTGGAGTGTACGCCGACACGGGGAGCTGTTTTTT. Translated, it gives CAWSVRRHGELFF. The J gene is TRBJ2-2, the V gene TRBV30; unclear D gene. CDR3 length: 13 residues. V was pared by 0 bases and J by 7 bases, with 9 bases between. Per the germline V gene, CDR1 is GTSNPN and CDR2 is SVGIG (reference sequence).

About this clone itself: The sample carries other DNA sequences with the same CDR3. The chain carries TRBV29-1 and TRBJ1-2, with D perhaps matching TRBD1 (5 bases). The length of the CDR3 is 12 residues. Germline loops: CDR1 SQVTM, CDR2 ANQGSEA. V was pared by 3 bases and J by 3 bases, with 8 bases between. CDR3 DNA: TGCAGCGTTGAGACGGGGGACTATGGCTACACCTTC. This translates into CSVETGDYGYTF.